This T cell receptor beta chain was sequenced in a study of neoadjuvant anti-PD-1 for oral cavity cancer (dated by TCRdb to the early 2020s). In the study overall: Before curative-intent surgical resection, most patients were given three to four biweekly doses of nivolumab at 3 mg/kg. For patients who did not progress, a fourth nivolumab dose was given around day 43, followed by definitive surgical resection on days 50-56. Under RECIST 1.1, patients with complete response, partial response or stable disease were classed as responders, and patients with progression were classed as non-responders. The parent correlative cohort had 12 patients and a response rate of 30% to 35%. Points the paper makes about the study in general: Within PBMCs, T cell clonality (Gini index) was significantly higher in non-responders than responders after neoadjuvant nivolumab. The TCR analyses had only a few patients in each response group, and the authors called for validation in larger cohorts. Higher pretreatment blood Treg/Th17 ratios correlated with both higher pretreatment blood TCRbeta clonality and lower post-treatment tumor TCRbeta clonality.

The CDR3 goes from the cysteine to the phenylalanine over 13 residues. The only DNA kept is the CDR3, 39 bases in frame from the first base. V is reduced by 2 bases and J by 6 bases, leaving a spacing of 12 bases between them. In the germline V gene (reference sequence), CDR1 corresponds to GTSNPN and CDR2 to SVGIG. For deep sequencing, each PBMC sample was run in six replicates, with libraries mostly built from 480 ng of input genomic DNA. TCRbeta libraries were prepared with the immunoSEQ hsTCRbeta kit according to the manufacturer's instructions. The completed libraries were mixed into a single pool at 3 nM, then sequenced with an Illumina NovaSeq 6000 S4 flow cell. The source study handled its data this way. The immunoSEQ Analyzer handled quality control and preprocessing of the raw data. The analysis was limited to productive rearrangements, and each clonotype was defined by a unique CDR3 amino acid sequence. Repertoire clonality was estimated as the Gini-Simpson index, computed with the R package tcR. Student's t test was used to compare Gini indices, and Pearson correlation was used to assess associations with tumor size change. TCRdb's version of the immuneACCESS table is confined to in-frame rearrangements and falls short of the full clone set. An unresolved V gene accounts for under half of the shortfall where checked; the remainder is of unknown origin. V and J calls plus clone size are reproduced from that table; the DNA served to infer D and trimming. Across this sample there are over 11,000 clones, with less than 85% seen only once. Of the sample, approximately 2% is held by the ten largest clones.

Reading the label with the study, this specimen's time point is: before neoadjuvant nivolumab. Patients had been newly diagnosed with stage II-IVA oral cavity squamous cell carcinoma, and no prior systemic or radiation treatment had been given to the patients. The cohort consisted of patients with HPV-negative, locally advanced oral cavity squamous cell carcinoma. No culture maintenance or expansion was done, as the peripheral blood mononuclear cells went straight to analysis. The samples were obtained from a longitudinal correlative study of a single-arm phase II trial testing neoadjuvant nivolumab in oral cavity squamous cell carcinoma. Genomic DNA-based TCRbeta sequencing was performed on subject-matched pre- and post-treatment PBMCs and tumors from three responders and three non-responders. Peripheral blood mononuclear cells were collected before nivolumab treatment and were collected again after treatment, at the time of surgery. Genomic DNA was isolated from PBMCs using the Maxwell RSC DNA from Cells kit.

With respect to this clone: Which antigen it targets is not known. Base qualities are not recorded, but no much larger clone differs from it by a single base.

The V gene is TRBV30 and the J gene is TRBJ2-3; no D segment can be confidently identified. The TCR sequence derives from a person aged 35-79 years with oral cavity squamous cell carcinoma. Specimen: PBMCs, collected before nivolumab (anti-PD-1) treatment. The CDR3 region reads CAWSKRSSDTQYF. The nucleotide sequence is TGTGCCTGGAGTAAGAGATCTTCGGATACGCAGTATTTT. Where the CDR3 stops, the reference TRBV30 and TRBJ2-3 genes take over; the full variable domain is SQTIHQWPATLVQPVGSPLSLECTVEGTSNPNLYWYRQAAGRGLQLLFYSVGIGQISSEVPQNLSASRPQDRQFILSSKKLLLSDSGFYLCAWSKRSSDTQYFGPGTRLTVL.